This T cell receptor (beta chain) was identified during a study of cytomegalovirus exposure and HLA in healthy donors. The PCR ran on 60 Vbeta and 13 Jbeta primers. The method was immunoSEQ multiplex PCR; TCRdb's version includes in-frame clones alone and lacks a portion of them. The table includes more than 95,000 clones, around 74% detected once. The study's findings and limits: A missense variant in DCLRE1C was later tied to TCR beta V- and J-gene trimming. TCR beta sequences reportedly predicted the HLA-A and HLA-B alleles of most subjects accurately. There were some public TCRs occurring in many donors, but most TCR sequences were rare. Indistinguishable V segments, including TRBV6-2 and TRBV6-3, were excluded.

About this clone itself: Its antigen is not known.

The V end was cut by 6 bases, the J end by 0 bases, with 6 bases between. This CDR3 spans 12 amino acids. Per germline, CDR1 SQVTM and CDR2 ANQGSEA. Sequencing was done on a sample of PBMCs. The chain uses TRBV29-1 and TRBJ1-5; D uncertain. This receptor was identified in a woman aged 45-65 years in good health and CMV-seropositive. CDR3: CSVAGSNQPQHF. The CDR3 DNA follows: TGCAGCGTCGCAGGTAGCAATCAGCCCCAGCATTTT. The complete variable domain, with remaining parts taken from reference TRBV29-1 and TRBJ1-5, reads SAVISQKPSRDICQRGTSLTIQCQVDSQVTMMFWYRQQPGQSLTLIATANQGSEATYESGFVIDKFPISRPNLTFSTLTVSNMSPEDSSIYLCSVAGSNQPQHFGDGTRLSIL.